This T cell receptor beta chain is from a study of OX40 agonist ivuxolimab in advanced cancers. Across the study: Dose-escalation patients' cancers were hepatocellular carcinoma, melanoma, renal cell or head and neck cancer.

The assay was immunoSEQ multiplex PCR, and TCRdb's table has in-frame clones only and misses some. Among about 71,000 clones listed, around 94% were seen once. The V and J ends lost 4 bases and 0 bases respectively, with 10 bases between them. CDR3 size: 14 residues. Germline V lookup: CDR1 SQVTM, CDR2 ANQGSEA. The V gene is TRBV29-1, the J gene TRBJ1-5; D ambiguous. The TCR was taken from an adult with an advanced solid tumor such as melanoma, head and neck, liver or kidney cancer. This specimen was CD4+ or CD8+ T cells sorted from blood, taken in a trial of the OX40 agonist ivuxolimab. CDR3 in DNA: TGCAGCGTTGGGGAGGGCTATAGCAATCAGCCCCAGCATTTT. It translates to CSVGEGYSNQPQHF.